The present T cell receptor beta chain was sequenced within a study of shared clonotypes between healthy human individuals. Study at large: Donors had three CD4 naive, three CD4 memory, two CD8 naive and one CD8 memory plate apiece. General study results and limits: An anticipated effect of sequencing depth on clonotype sharing among donors was recognized.

CD8 cells regarded as naive lacked CD45RO, were positively chosen for CCR7, and omitted terminally differentiated effector memory CD45RA+ cells. With 8 bases removed from V and 2 bases from J, the gap between germline ends came to 6 bases. The germline V gene encodes CDR1 SGHVS and CDR2 FNYEAQ. CDR3 size: 12 residues. Profiled with immunoSEQ multiplex PCR; TCRdb holds only in-frame clones, not every one. This sample has over 750,000 clones, with 96% found just once. A note on this clone: Its specificity is not known.

The sequenced sample consisted of naive CD8+ T cells sorted from blood. V gene TRBV7-6 combines with J gene TRBJ2-2, with D unclear. The origin of this receptor is a man aged 25 to 45 in good health. The CDR3 loop is CASLTNTGELFF. The CDR3 DNA sequence: TGTGCCAGCCTCACTAACACCGGGGAGCTGTTTTTT.